The 16 T cell receptor beta chains in this list originate from one sample, sequenced in a study of technical replicates of blood from a few donors. Some clones are missing from TCRdb's copy, which holds only in-frame ones; the method was immunoSEQ multiplex PCR. Among around 84,000 clones listed, approximately 94% were seen once. The specimen was T cells isolated from PBMCs. These receptors all come from a human donor in good health.

The J gene is TRBJ1-4, the V gene TRBV9, with D possibly being TRBD1 (5 bases). In germline, CDR1 is SGDLS, CDR2 YYNGEE. Trimming took 0 bases from V and 2 from J, leaving 11 bases between them. The CDR3 covers 16 residues. The CDR3 bases are TGTGCCAGCAGCGTAGAGGGGCCCGGCACTAATGAAAAACTGTTTTTT. Its protein product is CASSVEGPGTNEKLFF.

The chain recombines TRBV6-1 with TRBJ2-7; TRBD1 is a possible D gene (5 bases). With 3 bases removed from V and 2 bases from J, the gap between germline ends came to 11 bases. This CDR3 is built from 14 residues. Germline V CDR1 and CDR2: MNHNS, SASEGT. In DNA, the CDR3 is TGTGCCAGCAGTGAGGGGCAGGTTACCTACGAGCAGTACTTC. Translating gives CASSEGQVTYEQYF.

The chain combines TRBV5-6 with TRBJ2-7; D possibly corresponds to TRBD1 (5 bases). The CDR3 is 14 amino acids. Germline V gene data show CDR1 as SGHDT and CDR2 as YYEEEE. Trimming took off 4 bases at V and 4 bases at J, with 15 bases between the two ends. The CDR3 DNA reads as TGTGCCAGCAGCAGGGTGGGGCCCGATTACGAGCAGTACTTC. Translating gives CASSRVGPDYEQYF.

J is TRBJ2-3 and V is TRBV4-2, with D unresolved. CDR3 size: 14 residues. The germline V gene encodes CDR1 LGHNA and CDR2 YNFKEQ. The V and J ends lost 1 base and 4 bases respectively, with 9 bases between them. CDR3 nucleotides: TGTGCCAGCAGCCAAGTTGTAATGTCAGATACGCAGTATTTT. It codes for CASSQVVMSDTQYF.

V is TRBV25-1 and J is TRBJ1-3; possible D gene TRBD1, 5 bases. This CDR3 has 16 residues. CDR1 MGHDK and CDR2 SYGVNS come from the germline V gene. Trimming removed 2 bases from V and 3 bases from J, with 14 bases in between. The CDR3 DNA follows: TGTGCCAGCAGTGAACCTCAGGGTGGCGGTGGAAACACCATATATTTT. This codes for CASSEPQGGGGNTIYF. The full variable domain, rest sourced from reference TRBV25-1 and TRBJ1-3, is EADIYQTPRYLVIGTGKKITLECSQTMGHDKMYWYQQDPGMELHLIHYSYGVNSTEKGDLSSESTVSRIRTEHFPLTLESARPSHTSQYLCASSEPQGGGGNTIYFGEGSWLTVV.

This sequence joins TRBV12-5 and TRBJ1-6; TRBD1 might be the D (6 bases). Germline-derived CDR1 and CDR2 are LGHNT and FRNRAP. Trimming pared 6 bases from V and 9 bases from J, leaving 15 bases between. The CDR3 contains 14 residues. CDR3 residues: CASGRQVGASPLHF. DNA of the CDR3: TGTGCTAGTGGGAGACAGGTTGGTGCTTCACCCCTCCACTTT.

V and J are TRBV30 and TRBJ1-4; D remains unclear. CDR3 length: 14 residues. The germline V and J ends were trimmed by 1 base and 8 bases, with 14 bases remaining between them. Germline V gene lookup returns CDR1 GTSNPN and CDR2 SVGIG (reference sequence). This chain's CDR3 is CAWSEVGMREKLFF. The CDR3 DNA reads as TGTGCCTGGAGTGAGGTCGGGATGAGGGAAAAACTGTTTTTT.

The chain is built from TRBV5-1 and TRBJ2-7; D not certain. This CDR3 is 14 amino acids long. Germline CDR1 is SGHRS and CDR2 is YFSETQ. Between the trimmed V and J ends, which lost 2 bases and 0 bases, there was a span of 9 bases. The chain's CDR3 is CASSFQSSSYEQYF. The CDR3 bases are TGCGCCAGCAGCTTTCAGTCCAGCTCCTACGAGCAGTACTTC.

This clone occurred once. The chain carries TRBV28 and TRBJ1-1; no definite D call. Trimming removed 6 bases at V and 1 base at J, with 15 bases between. CDR1 and CDR2 from the germline V gene are MDHEN and SYDVKM. The CDR3 length is 15 residues. The CDR3 coding sequence is TGTGCCAGCAGAAATTCGTGGAGGGAGAACACTGAAGCTTTCTTT. Its protein is CASRNSWRENTEAFF.

The genes are TRBV2 and TRBJ2-5; 8 bases line up with TRBD2. The CDR3 is made up of 14 amino acids. The germline CDR1 and CDR2 sequences are SNHLY and FYNNEI. The trim removed 8 bases at V and 2 bases at J, leaving 7 bases unmatched. The CDR3 nucleotides read TGTGCCAGCGGGTTAGCGGGGCTTCAAGAGACCCAGTACTTC. It codes for CASGLAGLQETQYF. Filled out from reference TRBV2 and TRBJ2-5, the complete variable domain reads EPEVTQTPSHQVTQMGQEVILRCVPISNHLYFYWYRQILGQKVEFLVSFYNNEISEKSEIFDDQFSVERPDGSNFTLKIRSTKLEDSAMYFCASGLAGLQETQYFGPGTRLLVL.

V is TRBV9 and J is TRBJ1-5; D may be TRBD1 (6 bases). Germline CDR1 reads SGDLS; CDR2 reads YYNGEE. This CDR3 is 15 amino acids long. V dropped 4 bases and J dropped 5 bases, with 16 bases sitting between them. In DNA, the CDR3 is TGTGCCAGCAGCATAGGGGGGGGTAGGGATCAGCCCCAGCATTTT. This codes for CASSIGGGRDQPQHF.

About this clone itself: Other DNA sequences in the same sample also yield this CDR3. The chain couples TRBV6-5 to TRBJ2-7, with a tentative D call TRBD2 (6 bases). The CDR3 is made up of 14 amino acids. V was clipped by 0 bases and J by 4 bases, with 10 bases between them. Germline CDR1 and CDR2: MNHEY and SVGAGI. CDR3 DNA sequence: TGTGCCAGCAGTTACTCTTCGGGAGTGTACGAGCAGTACTTC. Amino acids: CASSYSSGVYEQYF.

The rearrangement links TRBV27 to TRBJ1-4, with 7 positions matching TRBD1. After removal of 5 bases from V and 4 bases from J, the junction contained 7 bases not matched to a gene. CDR1 is MNHEY and CDR2 is SMNVEV in the germline V gene (reference sequence). There are 15 residues in the CDR3. CDR3 bases: TGTGCCAGCAGTCTCCGGGACAGATTTAATGAAAAACTGTTTTTT. This translates into CASSLRDRFNEKLFF.

A single count supports this clone. The chain combines TRBV28 with TRBJ1-1; D is undetermined. The CDR3 is made up of 17 amino acids. The germline V and J ends were trimmed by 6 bases and 1 base, with 21 bases remaining between them. Germline CDR1 is MDHEN and CDR2 is SYDVKM. This chain's CDR3 is CASSSVAGALGNTEAFF. The CDR3 nucleotides read TGTGCCAGCAGCTCTGTGGCAGGTGCTCTGGGGAACACTGAAGCTTTCTTT.

The CDR3 loop is CASSVVGSSALNENTIYF. The CDR3 DNA reads as TGTGCCAGCAGCGTAGTGGGCTCCTCCGCTCTAAATGAAAACACCATATATTTT. The chain joins TRBV9 to TRBJ1-3; D remains unclear. The V and J ends lost 0 bases and 6 bases respectively, with 22 bases between them. CDR1 SGDLS and CDR2 YYNGEE come from the germline V gene. This CDR3 contains 18 residues.

This clone was observed once. V and J are TRBV6-5 and TRBJ1-2, with 7 bases fitting TRBD1. The CDR3 loop spans 11 amino acids. Germline CDR1 MNHEY, CDR2 SVGAGI. The V and J ends lost 8 bases and 4 bases, in that order; junction bases with no gene match: 1. In DNA form, the CDR3 reads TGTGCCAGCGGGACAGCCTATGGCTACACCTTC. Amino acids: CASGTAYGYTF.